This T cell receptor (beta chain) was observed in a study of cytomegalovirus exposure and HLA in healthy donors (dated by TCRdb to between 2016 and 2019). At the level of the whole study: A later analysis indicated that the 130 or so validation repertoires were generated on the platform also employed for the roughly 730 repertoires of the first cohort. The study combined high-throughput TCR immunosequencing, statistical association of individual TCRs with disease status, and machine learning to predict cytomegalovirus infection status. The study aimed to test whether cataloging public T cell receptors could reveal signatures of past pathogen exposure. In addition to the first cohort of several hundred subjects, a separate validation cohort of approximately 130 different subjects was used. The study at large found these results: In the study, 164 TCR beta chains were listed as associated with cytomegalovirus. A few of the identified cytomegalovirus-associated TCR beta chains were confirmed in vitro to be specific for cytomegalovirus antigens. In a later analysis, TCRs clustered in the first cohort were found to also tend to co-occur in the approximately 120 validation repertoires, with 85% to 95% of cluster scores above 0. The validation cohort had no HLA typing available for a later analysis, so co-occurrence within that cohort was assessed over all 120 or so repertoires. In both the original and validation cohorts, the classifier was reported to diagnose cytomegalovirus status with high specificity and sensitivity. Most TCR sequences were seen in very few donors, while some public TCRs were found in many individuals. It was suggested by the authors that the approach could potentially be generalized to other disease states and immunological phenotypes.

A note on this clone: The antigen this receptor binds is unknown. Nothing much larger sits one base from this clone, and base qualities are not available.

Library generation was performed with the immunoSEQ multiplex PCR assay. In the authors' own workflow: A statistical classification framework was built to diagnose cytomegalovirus status from the catalog of TCR beta chain sequences. Drawn from immuneACCESS, this table holds only the in-frame rearrangements with V and J called that TCRdb kept. Clones are partly lost; checked studies trace under half to an unresolved V gene and leave the rest unexplained. V and J calls and clone size are copied from that table; D and trimming were computed from the DNA. The sample table lists approximately 120,000 clones, around nine tenths of them with a count of one. The ten largest account for roughly 2.2% of the sample. CDR1 and CDR2, looked up from the germline V gene, are SGDLS and YYNGEE. Between the V and J ends, shortened by 6 bases and 3 bases respectively, the junction contains 16 bases. Including the terminal cysteine and phenylalanine, the CDR3 comprises 14 residues. Left in the record is the CDR3 DNA by itself, 42 bases read in frame from the first base.

The donors were included in the validation cohort of approximately 130 subjects, a group kept apart from the approximately 650-subject first cohort. The sequenced sample was PBMCs. The rearranged chain carries TRBV9 and TRBJ2-7; tentative D gene TRBD1, with 6 bases matching. This receptor was obtained from a woman aged 18-30 years in good health and CMV-seronegative. The sequence in DNA is TGTGCCAGCACTAGGACAGCCTCGAACTACGAGCAGTACTTC. Translation gives CASTRTASNYEQYF.